This T cell receptor (beta chain) is from a study of metastatic and nonmetastatic thyroid tumors. TCRdb reanalyzed the PCR reads via MiXCR. Of roughly 30,000 clones in the sample, about 3.7% were seen once. This clone was counted ten times or more. Thyroid surgery was performed in patients who had received no treatment beforehand. V was cut by 4 bases and J by 8 bases, with 17 bases left in between. The CDR3 length is 13 residues. CDR1 and CDR2 from the germline V gene are GTSNPN and SVGIG (reference sequence). V is TRBV30 and J is TRBJ1-2; D call uncertain. Sample: blood. The sequence was collected from a male donor with papillary thyroid cancer or a benign thyroid nodule (not recorded which). Some clones in this sample may be carry-over from other donors' samples. The CDR3 sequence: CAWNQAAHTGYTF. The CDR3 DNA sequence: TGTGCCTGGAACCAAGCGGCTCACACGGGCTACACCTTC.